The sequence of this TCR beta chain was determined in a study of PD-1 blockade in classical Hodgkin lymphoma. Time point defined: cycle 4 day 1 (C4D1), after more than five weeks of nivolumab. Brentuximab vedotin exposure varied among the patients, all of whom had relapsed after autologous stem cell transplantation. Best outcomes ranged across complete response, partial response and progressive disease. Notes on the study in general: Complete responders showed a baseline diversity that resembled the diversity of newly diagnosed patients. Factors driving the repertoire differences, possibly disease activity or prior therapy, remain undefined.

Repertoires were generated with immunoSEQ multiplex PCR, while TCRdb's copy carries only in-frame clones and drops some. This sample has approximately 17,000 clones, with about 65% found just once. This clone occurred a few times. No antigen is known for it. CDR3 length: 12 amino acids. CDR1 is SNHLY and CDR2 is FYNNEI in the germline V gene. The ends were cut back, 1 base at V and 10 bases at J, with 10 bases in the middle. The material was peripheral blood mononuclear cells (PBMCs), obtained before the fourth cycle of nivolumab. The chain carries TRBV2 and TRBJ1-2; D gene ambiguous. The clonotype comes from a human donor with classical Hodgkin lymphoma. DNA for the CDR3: TGTGCCAGCAGTGAAGGTCAGGTCGACTACACCTTC. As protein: CASSEGQVDYTF.